These 13 T cell receptor beta chains were all obtained from the same sample, sequenced in a study of blood T cell repertoires in COVID-19 (dated by TCRdb to 2020 to 2022). The protocol used for the library was the immunoSEQ multiplex PCR assay. TCRdb carries this immuneACCESS record with in-frame sequences only. Its versions omit some clonotypes, under half of them owing to an unresolved V gene in the studies checked, with the rest unexplained. Counted in this sample were some 230,000 clones; approximately 82% of them appeared once. The top ten constitute 15% of the sample. The sample comprised PBMCs or T cells enriched from blood (not recorded which). The receptors were gathered from a man aged 40-49 years who had recovered from COVID-19.

The chain carries TRBV6-2 or TRBV6-3 and TRBJ1-5; weak D call: TRBD1 (6 bases). CDR1 MNHEY and CDR2 SVGEGT come from the germline V gene. Trimming stripped 5 bases from V and 7 bases from J, with 6 bases between. There are 11 residues in the CDR3. This chain's CDR3 is CASSQGQPQHF. As DNA, the CDR3 is TGTGCCAGCAGTCAGGGGCAGCCCCAGCATTTT.

This chain links TRBV2 with TRBJ1-2; D gene uncertain. Looked up from germline, CDR1 is SNHLY and CDR2 is FYNNEI. The length of the CDR3 is 15 residues. Trimming left V 1 base short and J 1 base short, with 10 bases between. CDR3 coding DNA: TGTGCCAGCAGTGAAGGGAGAGGGAGTAACTATGGCTACACCTTC. It translates to CASSEGRGSNYGYTF.

The chain joins TRBV15 to TRBJ1-5, with a tentative D call TRBD1 (5 bases). Germline V gene sequence: CDR1 LNHNV, CDR2 YYDKDF (reference sequence). V was shortened by 3 bases and J by 4 bases, with 16 bases between the two germline ends. The CDR3 runs to 16 residues. CDR3 residues: CATSSVFGHANQPQHF. The CDR3 nucleotides are TGTGCCACCAGCAGTGTATTTGGACACGCAAATCAGCCCCAGCATTTT.

The chain combines TRBV13 with TRBJ2-7; D might be TRBD2 (6 bases). The CDR3 is 14 residues long. Trimming removed 5 bases from V and 7 bases from J, with 18 bases in between. Looked up from germline, CDR1 is PRHDT and CDR2 is FYEKMQ (reference sequence). CDR3 nucleotide sequence: TGTGCCAGCAGCCTGGGACTCCGAGGGGAAGAGCAGTACTTC. Translated, it gives CASSLGLRGEEQYF.

The gene calls are TRBV6-2 or TRBV6-3 and TRBJ1-1; D possibly corresponds to TRBD1 (5 bases). The V gene lost 2 bases and the J gene lost 5 bases, with 9 bases spanning the gap. There are 13 residues in the CDR3. Germline V lookup: CDR1 MNHEY, CDR2 SVGEGT. The CDR3 nucleotides are TGTGCCAGCAGTTACGCCAGGGTAACTGAAGCTTTCTTT. Amino acid sequence: CASSYARVTEAFF.

This clone was counted once. This chain joins TRBV5-1 and TRBJ2-1; 7 nucleotides line up with TRBD1. The junction had 4 bases not matched to a gene; V was cut back by 4 bases and J by 0 bases. Per germline, CDR1 SGHRS and CDR2 YFSETQ. This CDR3 has 15 amino acids. The CDR3 DNA sequence: TGCGCCAGCAGCATGGGACAGAGCTCCTACAATGAGCAGTTCTTC. Its protein is CASSMGQSSYNEQFF.

The CDR3 bases are TGCAGCGTCCCTAGGGGCCCGAACACCGGGGAGCTGTTTTTT. It specifies CSVPRGPNTGELFF. The rearrangement uses TRBV29-1 and TRBJ2-2; TRBD1 is a possible D gene (5 bases). Per the germline V gene, CDR1 is SQVTM and CDR2 is ANQGSEA. Trimming pared 6 bases from V and 0 bases from J, leaving 11 bases between. CDR3 length equals 14 residues.

The CDR3 coding sequence is TGTGCCAGCAGCCAAGATCTTGGCTACACCTTC. Residues: CASSQDLGYTF. The V and J genes are TRBV3-1 (or the pseudogene TRBV3-2) and TRBJ1-2; D is ambiguous. The CDR3 runs 11 residues. Trimming took 0 bases from V and 7 from J, leaving 3 bases between them. Germline loops: CDR1 LGHDT, CDR2 YNNKEL (reference sequence).

This sequence joins TRBV9 and TRBJ2-7; 12 bases fit TRBD2. The CDR3 is made up of 16 amino acids. The germline V gene encodes CDR1 SGDLS and CDR2 YYNGEE. V dropped 5 bases and J dropped 1; count of bases not matched to a gene: 7. The CDR3 spells CASSATSGRISYEQYF. The CDR3 DNA is TGTGCCAGCAGTGCGACTAGCGGGAGAATTTCCTACGAGCAGTACTTC.

The genes are TRBV5-1 and TRBJ2-4, with TRBD1 as a possible D gene (8 bases). There are 15 residues in the CDR3. V lost 2 bases, J lost 8 bases, and 17 bases lay in between. CDR1 is SGHRS and CDR2 is YFSETQ in the germline V gene. CDR3 protein: CASSLGQGGLDIQYF. The CDR3 DNA sequence: TGCGCCAGCAGCTTAGGACAGGGAGGGTTGGACATTCAGTACTTC.

This clone appeared a few times. The chain joins TRBV5-5 to TRBJ1-2; TRBD1 might be the D (6 bases). V was cut by 6 bases and J by 2 bases, with 11 bases left in between. Germline CDR1 and CDR2: SGHKS and YYEKEE (reference sequence). The CDR3 is 13 amino acids. CDR3 in DNA: TGTGCCAGCACCGACAGGCACAACTATGGCTACACCTTC. It is translated as CASTDRHNYGYTF.

The chain joins TRBV9 to TRBJ1-2; D may be TRBD1 (6 bases). CDR1 and CDR2 from the germline V gene are SGDLS and YYNGEE. This CDR3 contains 15 residues. V was shortened by 3 bases and J by 3 bases, with 15 bases between the two germline ends. The CDR3 loop is CASSAGQFPYYGYTF. In DNA form, the CDR3 reads TGTGCCAGCAGCGCAGGACAGTTTCCTTACTATGGCTACACCTTC.

V and J are TRBV9 and TRBJ1-1; 7 bases match TRBD1. There are 16 residues in the CDR3. The V and J ends lost 1 base and 4 bases, in that order; junction bases with no gene match: 10. Per the germline V gene, CDR1 is SGDLS and CDR2 is YYNGEE. CDR3: CASSVSPQGGRTEAFF. Written as DNA, the CDR3 is TGTGCCAGCAGCGTAAGTCCCCAGGGGGGCCGCACTGAAGCTTTCTTT.